The sequence of this T cell receptor beta chain was determined in a study of T cell repertoires in ileal Crohn's disease. Germline CDR1 MDHEN, CDR2 SYDVKM. This CDR3 contains 19 residues. The V segment lost 6 bases and the J segment 6 bases; nucleotides outside the gene matches: 26. Data came from immunoSEQ multiplex PCR; TCRdb stores just in-frame clones and leaves some out. Of 5,000 or so clones in the sample, around 80% were seen once. The clonotype comes from an adult with Crohn's disease. V gene TRBV28 combines with J gene TRBJ2-7; 7 positions match TRBD1. The specimen was ileal tissue. The DNA of the CDR3 is TGTGCCAGCAGCTCTCTTCGTTGGTCTCGACAGGGCTCTACGGGCGAGCAGTACTTC. Protein sequence: CASSSLRWSRQGSTGEQYF.